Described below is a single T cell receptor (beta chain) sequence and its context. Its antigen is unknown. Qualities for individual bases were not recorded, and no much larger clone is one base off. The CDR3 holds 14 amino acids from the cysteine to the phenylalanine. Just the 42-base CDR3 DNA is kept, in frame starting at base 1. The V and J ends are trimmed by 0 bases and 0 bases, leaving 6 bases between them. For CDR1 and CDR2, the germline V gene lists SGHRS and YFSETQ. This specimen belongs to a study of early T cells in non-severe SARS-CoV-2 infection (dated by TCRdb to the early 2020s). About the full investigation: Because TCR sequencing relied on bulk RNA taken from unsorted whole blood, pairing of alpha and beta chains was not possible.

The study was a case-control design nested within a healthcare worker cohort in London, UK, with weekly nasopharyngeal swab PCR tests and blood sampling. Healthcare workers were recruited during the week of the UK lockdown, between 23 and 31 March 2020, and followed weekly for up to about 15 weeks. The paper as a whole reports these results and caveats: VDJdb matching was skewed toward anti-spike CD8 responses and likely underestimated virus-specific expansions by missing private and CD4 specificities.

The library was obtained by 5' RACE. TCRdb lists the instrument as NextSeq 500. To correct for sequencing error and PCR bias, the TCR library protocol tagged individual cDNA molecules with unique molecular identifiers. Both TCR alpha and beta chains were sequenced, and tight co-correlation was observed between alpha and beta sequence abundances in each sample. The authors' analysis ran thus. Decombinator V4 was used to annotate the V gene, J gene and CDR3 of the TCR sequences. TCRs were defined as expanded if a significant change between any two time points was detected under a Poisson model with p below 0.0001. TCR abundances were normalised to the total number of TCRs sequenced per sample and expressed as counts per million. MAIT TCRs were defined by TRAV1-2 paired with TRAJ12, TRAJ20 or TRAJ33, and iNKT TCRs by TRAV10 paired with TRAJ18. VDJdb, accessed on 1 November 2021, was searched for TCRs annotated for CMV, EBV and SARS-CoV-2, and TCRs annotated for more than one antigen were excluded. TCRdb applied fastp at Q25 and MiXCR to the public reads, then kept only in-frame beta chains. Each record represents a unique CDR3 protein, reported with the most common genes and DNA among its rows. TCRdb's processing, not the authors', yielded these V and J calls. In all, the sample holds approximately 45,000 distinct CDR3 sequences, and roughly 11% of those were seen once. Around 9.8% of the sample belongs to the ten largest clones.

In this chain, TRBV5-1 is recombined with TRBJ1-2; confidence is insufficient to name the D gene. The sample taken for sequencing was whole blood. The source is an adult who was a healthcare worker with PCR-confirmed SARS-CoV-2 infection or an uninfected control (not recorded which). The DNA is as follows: TGCGCCAGCAGCTTGGAGTCCTCTAACTATGGCTACACCTTC. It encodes CASSLESSNYGYTF.